Reported below is one TCR beta chain. It lacks a known antigen. The sample holds no much larger clone one base away, and base qualities are not on file. The donors were healthy, HIV-negative adults who had no recently reported acute infections or vaccinations. Every donor was a Caucasian adult residing in Nashville, Tennessee, USA. CD4+ T cells were enriched by magnetic negative selection; naive cells were then positively selected on CD45RA, and the negative fraction formed the memory subset. Blood was collected by leukapheresis, and PBMCs were isolated by Ficoll-Histopaque density gradient centrifugation and then cryopreserved in liquid nitrogen vapor phase. Analytical flow cytometry was used to check the purity and quantity of each magnetically sorted T cell population. Genomic DNA was isolated from every sorted fraction and measured by UV absorbance on a Nanodrop 2000c. This specimen comes from a study of shared clonotypes between healthy human individuals (dated by TCRdb to about 2020). About the full investigation: A few men and two women, aged 18 to 49 years, made up the cohort. Blood TCR repertoires of several healthy adults were deeply sequenced to estimate repertoire size and the extent of clonotype sharing between individuals. Each donor's leukapheresis produced roughly between roughly 0.85 and 10 billion PBMCs. To increase sequencing depth and limit assay-specific biases, TCR repertoire library preparation and sequencing were carried out by different laboratories using diverse techniques. For each donor, CD4 naive and CD4 memory were each run on three plates, CD8 naive on two plates, and CD8 memory on one plate.

Overall results and qualifications from the work: Larger estimated clonotype richness was generally found for naive subsets than for memory subsets. The small number of donors limited the genetic and exposure-history diversity represented. Rarefaction of sorted-subset datasets indicated incomplete sequencing despite the large sequencing depth. Only blood was sampled, and tissue TCR repertoires likely differ from those in blood. Higher generation probabilities were observed for clonotypes shared by all four sorted-subset donors than for non-shared clonotypes. Pairwise subsampling led to the expectation that sequencing depth would affect the degree of clonotype sharing among donors. Sharing across four donors was observed for approximately 4.6% of naive CD4, 3.5% of naive CD8, 2% to 2.5% of memory CD4, and approximately 0.41% of memory CD8 clonotypes.

Using the deep immunoSEQ assay, TCR CDR3 regions were amplified from genomic DNA by multiplex PCR. Genomic DNA extracted from each cell subset was distributed evenly over all wells of several immunoSEQ 96-well plates, and each plate served as one replicate. For sorted subsets, each replicate PCR was loaded with approximately 200 ng genomic DNA, equivalent to approximately 33,000 T cell genomes. Purified libraries were quantified with a Qubit 3.0 fluorometer, sized on a Bioanalyzer 2100, and re-quantified with the KAPA Library Quantification kit. Every immunoSEQ 96-well plate was sequenced on a separate single-read 150-cycle Illumina NextSeq 550 flow cell. The original methods were these. The immunoSEQ output contained only junctional sequences without quality scores, so filtering could not match that applied to full-length reads. To assign V/J genes and CDR3, sequences were annotated against IMGT germline references using PyIR, a Python wrapper for IgBLAST v1.9. Any read was removed if the V/J assignment was weak (E-value above 1e-6), the CDR3 was missing, or the read contained stop codons, out-of-frame junctions, or ambiguous translated residues. V3J clonotypes were defined by identical inferred V gene, J gene, and CDR3 amino acid sequence. The percentage overlap between two repertoires was calculated by dividing the number of shared unique clonotypes by the size of the smaller repertoire. Three approaches were used to assess repertoire richness: RTK rarefaction, the Chao1 estimator, and Recon v2.1 estimates of unobserved clonotypes. Generation probabilities were computed with OLGA for all TCRbeta clonotypes obtained by the gDNA method from four donors. The clones in this table, taken by TCRdb from immuneACCESS, are in-frame only. Not every clone is retained; where verified, under half of the shortfall comes from an unresolved V gene, and the cause of the rest is unknown. The DNA gave D and trimming, while V, J and clone size come from that table. A total of about 2,500,000 clones appear in this sample, over 85% of them only once. The ten largest clones capture about 0.13% of the sample.

Based on the germline V gene (reference sequence), the CDR1 and CDR2 sequences are LNHDA and SQIVND. From V the trimming removes 3 bases and from J it removes 3 bases, while the gene matches leave 8 bases of the junction unaccounted for. Taken from cysteine to phenylalanine, the CDR3 has 15 residues. Solely the CDR3 DNA is kept, with 45 bases framed from the first base. This clonotype was obtained from a man younger than 35 in good health. The specimen sequenced was naive CD4+ T cells sorted from blood. Explained via the paper, the cell subset or site label denotes: CD45RA+ positively selected. The chain employs TRBV19 and TRBJ2-7, and TRBD1 matches 7 of the central bases. The nucleotides are TGTGCCAGTAGTATCCCTGGCAGGGGGATCTACGAGCAGTACTTC. It specifies CASSIPGRGIYEQYF.